A selection of T cell receptor beta chains follows, all from one sample in a study of blood T cells in healthy people across ages. TCRdb independently ran MiXCR on the 5' RACE reads; one entry per CDR3 protein. The repertoire has around 800,000 distinct CDR3 sequences, 20% to 30% of them found once; the top ten carry around 3%. These same data were also listed under a study on T cells of mothers and their children.

The sequencing input was blood. The origin of the receptors is a boy aged 10-17 years in good health. Each CDR3 is given with its conserved first and last residue. The D gene is left open where the match is weak. Clone size appears in some rows only: once, few, many, or a class for an expanded clone.

>TRBV28|TRBJ2-3|.|.
TGTGCCAGCACCTCCCCCGTGGGACTGGCAGATACGCAGTATTTT
CASTSPVGLADTQYF
>TRBV4-1|TRBJ1-6|.|TRBD1
TGCGCCAGCAGCCAAGATCTACAGGGGCAAGTACGTTCACCCCTCCACTTT
CASSQDLQGQVRSPLHF
>TRBV7-9|TRBJ2-5|.|TRBD2
TGTGCCAGCAGCCACAAGCGGGGCCTGGAAGAGACCCAGTACTTC
CASSHKRGLEETQYF
>TRBV3-1|TRBJ2-1|.|TRBD2
TGTGCCAGCAGCCAGGGGGCTAGCGGGGGGTCCGACAATGAGCAGTTCTTC
CASSQGASGGSDNEQFF
>TRBV28|TRBJ1-1|.|TRBD1
TGTGCCAGCAGTTTGCCCTCCGGGACAGGGGTCCCCACTGAAGCTTTCTTT
CASSLPSGTGVPTEAFF
>TRBV13|TRBJ2-7|few|.
TGTGCCAGCAGCACCAGGGGACTCAGCGGGAACGAGCAGTACTTC
CASSTRGLSGNEQYF
>TRBV20-1|TRBJ2-3|few|.
TGCAGTGCTAGAGATCAGGTGGCGCGGATCACAGATACGCAGTATTTT
CSARDQVARITDTQYF
>TRBV12-3/TRBV12-4|TRBJ2-3|.|TRBD2
TGTGCCAGCAGTTCTCAGCCGGGACTAGCGGGGGGAGAAAGCACAGATACGCAGTATTTT
CASSSQPGLAGGESTDTQYF
>TRBV20-1|TRBJ2-7|few|.
TGCAGTGCTAGAGAGCCCTCGACCCCTATGGAGCAGTACTTC
CSAREPSTPMEQYF
>TRBV6-1|TRBJ2-7|.|.
TGTGCCAGCAGTGTAGACAGAGACTACGAGCAGTACTTC
CASSVDRDYEQYF
>TRBV20-1|TRBJ2-7|few|TRBD2
TGCAGTGCCACACCCACTAGCGGGAGTTACGAGCAGTACTTC
CSATPTSGSYEQYF
>TRBV12-3/TRBV12-4|TRBJ2-3|.|TRBD2
TGTGCCAGCAGCCGTCCGGGACTAGCGGTGTACACAGATACGCAGTATTTT
CASSRPGLAVYTDTQYF
>TRBV6-5|TRBJ2-5|few|TRBD1
TGTGCCAGCAGTAACAGGGGGCATTGGGAGACCCAGTACTTC
CASSNRGHWETQYF
>TRBV4-1|TRBJ2-3|.|.
TGCGCCAGCAGCTGGGGACTCCCTAGCACAGATACGCAGTATTTT
CASSWGLPSTDTQYF
>TRBV6-5|TRBJ2-3|few|TRBD2
TGTGCCAGCAGTTACGACCGGACTAGCGGGGGGACCGATACGCAGTATTTT
CASSYDRTSGGTDTQYF
>TRBV5-1|TRBJ2-7|few|.
TGCGCCAGCAGCTTGGAATACGGGGTATTCAACGAGCAGTACTTC
CASSLEYGVFNEQYF
>TRBV5-1|TRBJ2-2|.|TRBD1
TGCGCCAGCAGCCCTGGGACAGGTCTGACCGGGGAGCTGTTTTTT
CASSPGTGLTGELFF
>TRBV5-1|TRBJ2-6|.|.
TGCGCCAGCAGCACAGGGTTGGTGGCCAACGTCCTGACTTTC
CASSTGLVANVLTF
>TRBV6-4|TRBJ2-5|.|.
TGTGCCAGCAGTGAAAGCCCCCAAGAGACCCAGTACTTC
CASSESPQETQYF
>TRBV9|TRBJ2-1|few|TRBD2
TGTGCCAGCAGCGTAGACGCTAGCGGGGGCGATGAGCAGTTCTTC
CASSVDASGGDEQFF
>TRBV5-5|TRBJ2-7|.|.
TGTGCCAGCAGCTTGAGGATAAATCGTGGCCCCTACGAGCAGTACTTC
CASSLRINRGPYEQYF
>TRBV5-1|TRBJ2-1|.|TRBD2
TGCGCCAGCAGCTTGGCTTGGGGGACTAGCGGGAGTGAGCAGTTCTTC
CASSLAWGTSGSEQFF
>TRBV7-9|TRBJ1-2|few|.
TGTGCCAGCAGCTTAGGAGGGGCTTGGAACTATGGCTACACCTTC
CASSLGGAWNYGYTF
>TRBV5-1|TRBJ2-5|.|.
TGCGCCAGCAGCTCCGGGACCCGGGGGATAGAGACCCAGTACTTC
CASSSGTRGIETQYF
>TRBV5-1|TRBJ2-3|few|.
TGCGCCAGCAGCTTAGTGGAGACGGCGCTTGAGGTTACGCAGTATTTT
CASSLVETALEVTQYF
>TRBV20-1|TRBJ2-2|.|TRBD2
TGCAGTGCTAGACCTAGGGAGGCGGGGGGCCTCACCGGGGAGCTGTTTTTT
CSARPREAGGLTGELFF
>TRBV4-1|TRBJ2-5|few|.
TGCGCCAGCAGCCAAGAAGGACAGCCGACCCAGTACTTC
CASSQEGQPTQYF
>TRBV27|TRBJ2-2|.|TRBD1
TGTGCCAGCAGCCCTTCCCTCCGGGACAGGGGGCTAACCGGGGAGCTGTTTTTT
CASSPSLRDRGLTGELFF
>TRBV12-3/TRBV12-4|TRBJ1-4|.|.
TGTGCCAGCAGCCGGGACGGACTTCTGTCGGAAAAACTGTTTTTT
CASSRDGLLSEKLFF
>TRBV6-5|TRBJ1-1|.|.
TGTGCCAGCAGCCTCCGGGGGAAAGCTTTCTTT
CASSLRGKAFF
>TRBV6-1|TRBJ2-6|.|.
TGTGCCAGCAGGGGGAATTCGGGACGGATCTCTGGGGCCAACGTCCTGACTTTC
CASRGNSGRISGANVLTF
>TRBV10-2|TRBJ1-2|.|.
TGCGCCAGCAGCCCAGATCTTAGAGGCTACACCTTC
CASSPDLRGYTF
>TRBV29-1|TRBJ2-3|few|.
TGCAGCGTCATCTCGACTAGCACAGATACGCAGTATTTT
CSVISTSTDTQYF
>TRBV30|TRBJ1-4|.|.
TGTGCCTGGAGTGTGCACGCAACTAATGAAAAACTGTTTTTT
CAWSVHATNEKLFF
>TRBV3-1|TRBJ2-1|.|TRBD1
TGTGCCAGCAGCCGACTGACAGGGTATGGCAATGAGCAGTTCTTC
CASSRLTGYGNEQFF
>TRBV5-1|TRBJ2-1|once|TRBD2
TGCGCCAGCAGCGGAGCGGGACTCAATGAGCAGTTCTTC
CASSGAGLNEQFF
>TRBV28|TRBJ1-4|.|.
TGTGCCAGCAGCCGACCCTTCGGGAGGAGTGAAAAACTGTTTTTT
CASSRPFGRSEKLFF
>TRBV20-1|TRBJ2-1|.|TRBD2
TGCAGTGCTAGTTTGGGGACTACTTACAATGAGCAGTTCTTC
CSASLGTTYNEQFF
>TRBV6-1|TRBJ2-1|few|TRBD2
TGTGCCAGCAGTGCGACTAGCGGGGGAGGTAATGAGCAGTTCTTC
CASSATSGGGNEQFF
>TRBV5-1|TRBJ1-4|.|.
TGCGCCAGCAGCTTAGGCTATAATGAAAAACTGTTTTTT
CASSLGYNEKLFF
>TRBV11-2|TRBJ2-3|few|TRBD1
TGTGCCAGCAGCCTCGACAGGGTTGGTTCAGATACGCAGTATTTT
CASSLDRVGSDTQYF
>TRBV5-1|TRBJ1-2|few|.
TGCGCCAGCAATCCAAGGGGAGAGGGCTACACCTTC
CASNPRGEGYTF
>TRBV20-1|TRBJ2-3|.|TRBD2
TGCAGTGCTAGAGAAGGGACTAGCTTCGATACGCAGTATTTT
CSAREGTSFDTQYF
>TRBV20-1|TRBJ1-2|.|TRBD1
TGCAGTGCTACGGACAGGGGGAATACATACTATGGCTACACCTTC
CSATDRGNTYYGYTF
>TRBV28|TRBJ2-7|few|TRBD1
TGTGCCGCATGGGACAGGGAACTAGACGAGCAGTACTTC
CAAWDRELDEQYF
>TRBV6-5|TRBJ2-5|.|TRBD1
TGTGCCAGCAGTCGGACAGGGGGGAAACAAGAGACCCAGTACTTC
CASSRTGGKQETQYF
>TRBV30|TRBJ2-1|few|.
TGTGCCTGGACGCGACAGCTTGCAGACAATGAGCAGTTCTTC
CAWTRQLADNEQFF
>TRBV7-9|TRBJ2-3|.|TRBD1
TGTGCCAGCAGCCCGGACAGGGGGCCAGCAGATACGCAGTATTTT
CASSPDRGPADTQYF
>TRBV20-1|TRBJ2-1|.|TRBD1
TGCAGTGCCCCCAGCCGGGGACAGCGATACAATGAGCAGTTCTTC
CSAPSRGQRYNEQFF
>TRBV12-3/TRBV12-4|TRBJ2-7|few|.
TGTGCCAGCAGGCCGGCCGGGGGTCCCTACTACGAGCAGTACTTC
CASRPAGGPYYEQYF
>TRBV20-1|TRBJ1-5|few|.
TGCAGTGCCAAAAAGGAGGGGACAAATCAGCCCCAGCATTTT
CSAKKEGTNQPQHF
>TRBV28|TRBJ2-5|.|TRBD1
TGTGCCAGCACCCGGACAGGGGAAGTTTCCCAGTACTTC
CASTRTGEVSQYF